These T cell receptor beta chains were read from a single sample in a study of blood T cell repertoires in COVID-19. Sequenced by immunoSEQ multiplex PCR; TCRdb stores in-frame clones only, minus some. The sample includes fewer than 450,000 clones, about 89% of them seen just once. The specimen sequenced was peripheral blood. Every receptor here comes from a woman between 50 and 59 years old with COVID-19, enrolled during active disease. Each CDR3 is given with its conserved first and last residue. The D gene is left open where the match is weak. The size field is filled for only some rows; it gives once, few, many or a size class.

cdr3_nt: TGCGCCAGCAGCCAGATAGTAGGGGGAGGGTTCACCGGGGAGCTGTTTTTT
cdr3_aa: CASSQIVGGGFTGELFF
v_call: TRBV4-1
clone_size: -
d_call: -
j_call: TRBJ2-2
cdr3_length: 17

cdr3_nt: TGTGCCACCAGTGCCGGACAGGTTTGTAATGAAAAACTGTTTTTT
cdr3_aa: CATSAGQVCNEKLFF
v_call: TRBV24-1
clone_size: -
d_call: TRBD1
j_call: TRBJ1-4
cdr3_length: 15

cdr3_nt: TGTGCCAGCAGTTTAAGGGGGGGAAGTGAAGCTTTCTTT
cdr3_aa: CASSLRGGSEAFF
v_call: TRBV12-3/TRBV12-4
clone_size: -
d_call: -
j_call: TRBJ1-1
cdr3_length: 13

cdr3_nt: TGTGCCAGTAGTATGGACAGGGCCGGGACCGGGGAGCTGTTTTTT
cdr3_aa: CASSMDRAGTGELFF
v_call: TRBV19
clone_size: -
d_call: TRBD1
j_call: TRBJ2-2
cdr3_length: 15

cdr3_nt: TGTGCCAGCAGTGACTCGAGCCTTGGCACAGATACGCAGTATTTT
cdr3_aa: CASSDSSLGTDTQYF
v_call: TRBV6-4
clone_size: -
d_call: -
j_call: TRBJ2-3
cdr3_length: 15

cdr3_nt: TGTGCCAGCAGCCAACGGGAGACGTCCTACGAGCAGTACTTC
cdr3_aa: CASSQRETSYEQYF
v_call: TRBV4-2
clone_size: few
d_call: -
j_call: TRBJ2-7
cdr3_length: 14

cdr3_nt: TGTGCCAGCAGACCTTCCGGACAGGGAGTATTTGGCTACACCTTC
cdr3_aa: CASRPSGQGVFGYTF
v_call: TRBV2
clone_size: -
d_call: TRBD1
j_call: TRBJ1-2
cdr3_length: 15

cdr3_nt: TGTGCCAGCAGTACGACGTCCGGGGGGACCGGGGAGCTGTTTTTT
cdr3_aa: CASSTTSGGTGELFF
v_call: TRBV27
clone_size: -
d_call: TRBD2
j_call: TRBJ2-2
cdr3_length: 15

cdr3_nt: TGTGCCTGGAGTGTGGGTGGGACTAGCACAGATACGCAGTATTTT
cdr3_aa: CAWSVGGTSTDTQYF
v_call: TRBV30
clone_size: -
d_call: -
j_call: TRBJ2-3
cdr3_length: 15

cdr3_nt: TGTGCCAGCAGCCCTAGGGGACAGGGGGTGGGGAACACTGAAGCTTTCTTT
cdr3_aa: CASSPRGQGVGNTEAFF
v_call: TRBV3-1/TRBV3-2
clone_size: few
d_call: TRBD1
j_call: TRBJ1-1
cdr3_length: 17

cdr3_nt: TGTGCCAGCAGCACCATGGGACAGGGGATGTACGAGCAGTACTTC
cdr3_aa: CASSTMGQGMYEQYF
v_call: TRBV27
clone_size: -
d_call: TRBD1
j_call: TRBJ2-7
cdr3_length: 15

cdr3_nt: TGTGCCAGCAGCTTCGGTCTTACTAGCACAGATACGCAGTATTTT
cdr3_aa: CASSFGLTSTDTQYF
v_call: TRBV7-2
clone_size: -
d_call: -
j_call: TRBJ2-3
cdr3_length: 15

cdr3_nt: TGTGCCTGGAGAACCGCGGGGGTTTGGCATGAAAAACTGTTTTTT
cdr3_aa: CAWRTAGVWHEKLFF
v_call: TRBV30
clone_size: -
d_call: -
j_call: TRBJ1-4
cdr3_length: 15

cdr3_nt: TGCGCCAGCAGCAAGGACAGGAGCTCTGGAAACACCATATATTTT
cdr3_aa: CASSKDRSSGNTIYF
v_call: TRBV5-1
clone_size: -
d_call: TRBD1
j_call: TRBJ1-3
cdr3_length: 15

cdr3_nt: TGTGCCAGCAGTTCCGGACAGGGCCTAAACTTC
cdr3_aa: CASSSGQGLNF
v_call: TRBV12-3/TRBV12-4
clone_size: -
d_call: TRBD1
j_call: TRBJ2-5
cdr3_length: 11

cdr3_nt: TGTGCCAGCAGCTCTAGAACAGGGGGGGGCCAACAAGAGACCCAGTACTTC
cdr3_aa: CASSSRTGGGQQETQYF
v_call: TRBV7-2
clone_size: -
d_call: -
j_call: TRBJ2-5
cdr3_length: 17

cdr3_nt: TGTGCCAGCAGCCTAGCAAGGGGGAGTTCGGATGAGCAGTTCTTC
cdr3_aa: CASSLARGSSDEQFF
v_call: TRBV7-9
clone_size: -
d_call: -
j_call: TRBJ2-1
cdr3_length: 15

cdr3_nt: TGTGCCAGCAGCCAGGAGACTCCCGAGCAGTACTTC
cdr3_aa: CASSQETPEQYF
v_call: TRBV3-1/TRBV3-2
clone_size: -
d_call: -
j_call: TRBJ2-7
cdr3_length: 12

cdr3_nt: TGTGCCTGGAGCGGGGTCAGGGGACGCCTCACCGGGGAGCTGTTTTTT
cdr3_aa: CAWSGVRGRLTGELFF
v_call: TRBV30
clone_size: -
d_call: -
j_call: TRBJ2-2
cdr3_length: 16

cdr3_nt: TGTGCCAGCAGCTCTCAGGGGGGCAATCAGCCCCAGCATTTT
cdr3_aa: CASSSQGGNQPQHF
v_call: TRBV16
clone_size: -
d_call: TRBD1
j_call: TRBJ1-5
cdr3_length: 14

cdr3_nt: TGTGCCAGCAGTTACTCTGACAGAGCCTCCTACGAGCAGTACTTC
cdr3_aa: CASSYSDRASYEQYF
v_call: TRBV6-2/TRBV6-3
clone_size: -
d_call: -
j_call: TRBJ2-7
cdr3_length: 15

cdr3_nt: TGTGCCAGTAGTATTCGACAGGGGAGCTCCTACAATGAGCAGTTCTTC
cdr3_aa: CASSIRQGSSYNEQFF
v_call: TRBV19
clone_size: -
d_call: TRBD1
j_call: TRBJ2-1
cdr3_length: 16

cdr3_nt: TGCAGCGGGTGTGAGCAGAACACTGAAGCTTTCTTT
cdr3_aa: CSGCEQNTEAFF
v_call: TRBV29-1
clone_size: -
d_call: -
j_call: TRBJ1-1
cdr3_length: 12

cdr3_nt: TGTGCCAGCTCACTTACAATTCTACAGGGTTCTGATGAAAAACTGTTTTTT
cdr3_aa: CASSLTILQGSDEKLFF
v_call: TRBV18
clone_size: -
d_call: -
j_call: TRBJ1-4
cdr3_length: 17

cdr3_nt: TGTGCCAGCAGTTTGACTCTCAGGGGACCTATTGACTACGAGCAGTACTTC
cdr3_aa: CASSLTLRGPIDYEQYF
v_call: TRBV6-2/TRBV6-3
clone_size: once
d_call: -
j_call: TRBJ2-7
cdr3_length: 17

cdr3_nt: TGTGCCAGCAGCAGAGTTACCGGGGAGCTGTTTTTT
cdr3_aa: CASSRVTGELFF
v_call: TRBV5-5
clone_size: -
d_call: -
j_call: TRBJ2-2
cdr3_length: 12

cdr3_nt: TGCGCCAGCAGCTTGTCACCGGGACAGGGGAGCGAAAAACTGTTTTTT
cdr3_aa: CASSLSPGQGSEKLFF
v_call: TRBV5-1
clone_size: -
d_call: TRBD1
j_call: TRBJ1-4
cdr3_length: 16

cdr3_nt: TGTGCCAGTAGGAACAGGGGGCAAGTCGACACTGAAGCTTTCTTT
cdr3_aa: CASRNRGQVDTEAFF
v_call: TRBV19
clone_size: -
d_call: TRBD1
j_call: TRBJ1-1
cdr3_length: 15

cdr3_nt: TGTGCCAGCAGCTACGCGGGAGGTTTCGATACGCAGTATTTT
cdr3_aa: CASSYAGGFDTQYF
v_call: TRBV11-3
clone_size: -
d_call: TRBD2
j_call: TRBJ2-3
cdr3_length: 14

cdr3_nt: TGCGGGAGTCAAGTTTCAGATACGCAGTATTTT
cdr3_aa: CGSQVSDTQYF
v_call: TRBV20-1
clone_size: -
d_call: -
j_call: TRBJ2-3
cdr3_length: 11

cdr3_nt: TGTGCCACCAGAATTCAGGGTCAAGAGACCCAGTACTTC
cdr3_aa: CATRIQGQETQYF
v_call: TRBV15
clone_size: -
d_call: -
j_call: TRBJ2-5
cdr3_length: 13

cdr3_nt: TGTGCCAGCAGCTTATACATGGCAACTAATGAAAAACTGTTTTTT
cdr3_aa: CASSLYMATNEKLFF
v_call: TRBV7-2
clone_size: -
d_call: -
j_call: TRBJ1-4
cdr3_length: 15

cdr3_nt: TGTGCCAGCAGACTTAGCGGGAGGGCCATCGAGCAGTACTTC
cdr3_aa: CASRLSGRAIEQYF
v_call: TRBV6-6
clone_size: -
d_call: TRBD2
j_call: TRBJ2-7
cdr3_length: 14

cdr3_nt: TGTGCCAGCAGCTTTGGTAGCGGGAGGGCTGGTGAGCAGTACTTC
cdr3_aa: CASSFGSGRAGEQYF
v_call: TRBV7-9
clone_size: -
d_call: TRBD2
j_call: TRBJ2-7
cdr3_length: 15

cdr3_nt: TGTGCCAGCTCAGAACAGGGGTTCTCCTACAATGAGCAGTTCTTC
cdr3_aa: CASSEQGFSYNEQFF
v_call: TRBV18
clone_size: -
d_call: TRBD1
j_call: TRBJ2-1
cdr3_length: 15

cdr3_nt: TGTGCCAGCAGCCCGTGGGACAGGGGGGCTTTCCGAGAGACCCAGTACTTC
cdr3_aa: CASSPWDRGAFRETQYF
v_call: TRBV7-9
clone_size: -
d_call: TRBD1
j_call: TRBJ2-5
cdr3_length: 17

cdr3_nt: TGTGCCAGCAGCGGTTCCAGAAGCTCCTATAATTCACCCCTCCACTTT
cdr3_aa: CASSGSRSSYNSPLHF
v_call: TRBV9
clone_size: -
d_call: -
j_call: TRBJ1-6
cdr3_length: 16

cdr3_nt: TGCAGTGCTACCCAGACAAGGGGCTACACCTTC
cdr3_aa: CSATQTRGYTF
v_call: TRBV20-1
clone_size: -
d_call: -
j_call: TRBJ1-2
cdr3_length: 11

cdr3_nt: TGCGCCAGCAGCTTGTGGACAGGGTCGGGTGGCTACACCTTC
cdr3_aa: CASSLWTGSGGYTF
v_call: TRBV5-1
clone_size: -
d_call: TRBD1
j_call: TRBJ1-2
cdr3_length: 14

cdr3_nt: TGTGCCAGCAGCTTGGTAGGACAGCCATCACCCCTCCACTTT
cdr3_aa: CASSLVGQPSPLHF
v_call: TRBV5-4
clone_size: -
d_call: -
j_call: TRBJ1-6
cdr3_length: 14

cdr3_nt: TGTGCCAGCAGCTTAGCAGGGGACTATAATTCACCCCTCCACTTT
cdr3_aa: CASSLAGDYNSPLHF
v_call: TRBV13
clone_size: -
d_call: -
j_call: TRBJ1-6
cdr3_length: 15

cdr3_nt: TGTGCCAGCACCATCCTTAAGGGACAGACCGGCTACACCTTC
cdr3_aa: CASTILKGQTGYTF
v_call: TRBV28
clone_size: -
d_call: TRBD1
j_call: TRBJ1-2
cdr3_length: 14

cdr3_nt: TGTGCCAGCAGCTCACATCCCCAGAATGAGCAGTTCTTC
cdr3_aa: CASSSHPQNEQFF
v_call: TRBV7-2
clone_size: -
d_call: -
j_call: TRBJ2-1
cdr3_length: 13

cdr3_nt: TGTGCCAGCAGCCGGTCCAGCGTTGAGCAGTTCTTC
cdr3_aa: CASSRSSVEQFF
v_call: TRBV3-1/TRBV3-2
clone_size: -
d_call: -
j_call: TRBJ2-1
cdr3_length: 12

cdr3_nt: TGTGCCAGCAGCTTCGCGACAGATCGTACCTACGAGCAGTACTTC
cdr3_aa: CASSFATDRTYEQYF
v_call: TRBV11-1
clone_size: -
d_call: -
j_call: TRBJ2-7
cdr3_length: 15

cdr3_nt: TGTGCCAGCAGCCAAGCTCGTAGCACCGGGGAGCTGTTTTTT
cdr3_aa: CASSQARSTGELFF
v_call: TRBV3-1/TRBV3-2
clone_size: -
d_call: -
j_call: TRBJ2-2
cdr3_length: 14

cdr3_nt: TGTGCCAGCAGATATGCCGGGTTCTCAGGGGGCCTGATTACCGGGGAGCTGTTTTTT
cdr3_aa: CASRYAGFSGGLITGELFF
v_call: TRBV27
clone_size: -
d_call: TRBD1
j_call: TRBJ2-2
cdr3_length: 19